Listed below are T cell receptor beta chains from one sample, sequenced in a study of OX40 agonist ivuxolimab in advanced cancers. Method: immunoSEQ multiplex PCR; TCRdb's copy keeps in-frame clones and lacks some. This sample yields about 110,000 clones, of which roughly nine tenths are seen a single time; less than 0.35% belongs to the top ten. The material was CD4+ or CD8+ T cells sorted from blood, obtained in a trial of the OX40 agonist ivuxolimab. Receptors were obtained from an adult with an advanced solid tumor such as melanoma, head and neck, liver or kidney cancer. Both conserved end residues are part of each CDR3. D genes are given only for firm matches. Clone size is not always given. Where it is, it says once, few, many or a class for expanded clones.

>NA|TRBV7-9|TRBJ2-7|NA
CASSTGHNEQYF
TGTGCCAGCAGCACCGGACATAACGAGCAGTACTTC
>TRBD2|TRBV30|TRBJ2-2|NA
CAWSELSGRAYGGELFF
TGTGCCTGGAGTGAGCTTAGCGGGAGGGCCTATGGCGGGGAGCTGTTTTTT
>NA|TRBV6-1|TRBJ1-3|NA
CASSGGRRSGNTIYF
TGTGCCAGCAGTGGGGGACGGCGCTCTGGAAACACCATATATTTT
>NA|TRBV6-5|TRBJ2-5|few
CASSLGLEGTQYF
TGTGCCAGCAGCTTAGGACTGGAAGGGACCCAGTACTTC
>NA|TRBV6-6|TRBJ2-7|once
CASSYSGGHEQYF
TGTGCCAGCAGTTACTCTGGGGGTCACGAGCAGTACTTC
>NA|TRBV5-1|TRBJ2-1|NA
CASSLARNSYNEQFF
TGCGCCAGCAGCTTGGCCAGGAATTCCTACAATGAGCAGTTCTTC
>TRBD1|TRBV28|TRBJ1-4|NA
CASSFSSGGRGEKLFF
TGTGCCAGCAGTTTTTCATCAGGGGGCAGGGGTGAAAAACTGTTTTTT
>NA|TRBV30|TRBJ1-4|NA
CAWSPGTSEFF
TGTGCCTGGAGTCCCGGGACAAGCGAGTTTTTT
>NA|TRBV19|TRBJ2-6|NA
CASSTPGVGANVLTF
TGTGCCAGTAGTACACCAGGGGTTGGGGCCAACGTCCTGACTTTC
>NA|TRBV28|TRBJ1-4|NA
CASNLRAVNEKLFF
TGTGCCAGCAACCTACGGGCAGTTAATGAAAAACTGTTTTTT
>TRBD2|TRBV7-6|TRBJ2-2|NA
CASSHSSGEGGELFF
TGTGCCAGCAGCCACTCCAGCGGGGAAGGCGGGGAGCTGTTTTTT
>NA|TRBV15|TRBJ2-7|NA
CATSTFQGQTYEQYF
TGTGCCACCAGCACCTTTCAAGGACAGACCTACGAGCAGTACTTC
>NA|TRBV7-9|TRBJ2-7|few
CASSFDGGLYEQYF
TGTGCCAGCAGTTTCGATGGGGGGCTCTACGAGCAGTACTTC
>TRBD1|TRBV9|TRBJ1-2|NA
CASSVEPGQGLGGYTF
TGTGCCAGCAGCGTAGAACCGGGACAGGGGCTAGGCGGCTACACCTTC
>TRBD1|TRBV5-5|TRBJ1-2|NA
CASSLGQGEGYTF
TGTGCCAGCAGCTTAGGGCAGGGGGAGGGCTACACCTTC
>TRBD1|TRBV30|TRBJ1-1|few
CAWSDLEGAPTEAFF
TGTGCCTGGAGTGACTTGGAGGGGGCGCCTACTGAAGCTTTCTTT
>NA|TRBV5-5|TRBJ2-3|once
CASSLEFTDTQYF
TGTGCCAGCAGCTTAGAGTTCACAGATACGCAGTATTTT
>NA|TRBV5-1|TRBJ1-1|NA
CASSLGTGMNTEAFF
TGCGCCAGCAGCTTGGGTACAGGCATGAACACTGAAGCTTTCTTT
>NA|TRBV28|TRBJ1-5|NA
CASWGPAGVQPQHF
TGTGCCAGCTGGGGACCAGCAGGGGTTCAGCCCCAGCATTTT
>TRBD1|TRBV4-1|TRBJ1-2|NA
CASSQATGLAVGYTF
TGCGCCAGCAGCCAAGCGACAGGGTTAGCGGTCGGCTACACCTTC
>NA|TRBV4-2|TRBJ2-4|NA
CASRETGKNIQYF
TGTGCCAGCAGGGAGACAGGTAAAAACATTCAGTACTTC
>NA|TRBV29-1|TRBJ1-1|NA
CSIHDTVNTEAFF
TGCAGCATACACGATACAGTGAACACTGAAGCTTTCTTT
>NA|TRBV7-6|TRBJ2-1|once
CASSPLNSYEQFF
TGTGCCAGCAGCCCCTTAAACAGCTATGAGCAGTTCTTC
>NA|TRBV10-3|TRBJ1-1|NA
CASTPQGRTEAFF
TGTGCCAGCACCCCACAGGGTAGGACTGAAGCTTTCTTT
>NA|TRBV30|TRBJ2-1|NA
CAWMGGSYNEQFF
TGTGCCTGGATGGGGGGTTCCTACAATGAGCAGTTCTTC
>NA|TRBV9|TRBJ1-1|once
CASSSRWRMNTEAFF
TGTGCCAGCAGCTCTAGGTGGCGCATGAACACTGAAGCTTTCTTT
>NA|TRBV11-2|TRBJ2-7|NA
CASSLPGDSEQYF
TGTGCCAGCAGCTTACCGGGGGACAGCGAGCAGTACTTC
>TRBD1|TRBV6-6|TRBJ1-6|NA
CASRPPGQGHSPLHF
TGTGCCAGCAGGCCACCGGGACAGGGTCATTCACCCCTCCACTTT
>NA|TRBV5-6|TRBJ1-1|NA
CASSLGRLNTEAFF
TGTGCCAGCAGCTTGGGACGCCTGAACACTGAAGCTTTCTTT
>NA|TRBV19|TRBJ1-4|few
CASSTDATGKLFF
TGTGCCAGTAGTACAGACGCGACGGGGAAACTGTTTTTT
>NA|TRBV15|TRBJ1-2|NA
CATSRADLGYTF
TGTGCCACCAGCAGGGCAGACCTTGGCTACACCTTC
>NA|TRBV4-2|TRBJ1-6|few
CASSPKPGADNSPLHF
TGTGCCAGCAGCCCCAAACCCGGGGCCGATAATTCACCCCTCCACTTT
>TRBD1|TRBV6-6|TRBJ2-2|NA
CASSLTGGAGTGELFF
TGTGCCAGCAGTTTGACAGGGGGCGCGGGCACCGGGGAGCTGTTTTTT
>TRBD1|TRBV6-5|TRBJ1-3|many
CASRATGVLGNTIYF
TGTGCCAGCAGAGCGACAGGGGTTTTGGGAAACACCATATATTTT
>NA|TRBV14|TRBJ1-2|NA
CASSHGTAVYGYTF
TGTGCCAGCAGCCACGGGACGGCTGTCTATGGCTACACCTTC
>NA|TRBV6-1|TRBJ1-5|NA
CASSSTRGANQPQHF
TGTGCCAGCAGTTCAACCAGGGGAGCCAATCAGCCCCAGCATTTT
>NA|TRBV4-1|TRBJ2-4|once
CASSQDSGSTKNIQYF
TGCGCCAGCAGCCAAGATTCGGGGAGTACCAAAAACATTCAGTACTTC
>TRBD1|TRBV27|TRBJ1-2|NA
CASSPGQGAGYTF
TGTGCCAGCAGTCCGGGACAGGGGGCTGGCTACACCTTC
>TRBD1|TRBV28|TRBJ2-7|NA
CASKRGQIIYEQYF
TGTGCCAGCAAAAGGGGACAGATCATTTACGAGCAGTACTTC
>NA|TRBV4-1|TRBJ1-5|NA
CASSLAVVDSNQPQHF
TGCGCCAGCAGCCTAGCCGTGGTTGATAGCAATCAGCCCCAGCATTTT
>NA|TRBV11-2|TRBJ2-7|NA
CASSPPWKGSYEQYF
TGTGCCAGCAGTCCTCCATGGAAGGGCTCCTACGAGCAGTACTTC
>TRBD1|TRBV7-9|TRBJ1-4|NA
CASSLGAGQGVKEKLFF
TGTGCCAGCAGCTTAGGAGCGGGACAGGGAGTAAAGGAAAAACTGTTTTTT
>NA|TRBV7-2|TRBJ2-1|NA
CASSLGKAGQRIF
TGTGCCAGCAGCTTAGGCAAGGCGGGTCAACGAATCTTC
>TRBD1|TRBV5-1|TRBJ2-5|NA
CASSETGVWETQYF
TGCGCCAGCAGCGAGACAGGGGTATGGGAGACCCAGTACTTC
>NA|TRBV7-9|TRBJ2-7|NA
CASSLSRGEQYF
TGTGCCAGCAGCCTCTCAAGGGGGGAGCAGTACTTC
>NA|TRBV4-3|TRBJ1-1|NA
CASSQDFDSEAFF
TGCGCCAGCAGCCAGGATTTTGACAGTGAAGCTTTCTTT
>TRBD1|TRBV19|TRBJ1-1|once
CASNSDRGLTEAFF
TGTGCCAGTAATTCCGACAGGGGGTTGACTGAAGCTTTCTTT
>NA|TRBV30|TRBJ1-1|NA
CAWSVAWYREWMNTEAFF
TGTGCCTGGAGTGTAGCCTGGTACAGGGAATGGATGAACACTGAAGCTTTCTTT
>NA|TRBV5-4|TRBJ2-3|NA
CASSLINRNTDTQYF
TGTGCCAGCAGCTTAATCAACAGAAACACAGATACGCAGTATTTT
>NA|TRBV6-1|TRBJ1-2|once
CAGSPATSNYGYTF
TGTGCCGGCAGTCCGGCCACATCTAACTATGGCTACACCTTC
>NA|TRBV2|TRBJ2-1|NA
CASRVSSREQFF
TGTGCCAGCAGGGTATCCAGTCGCGAGCAGTTCTTC
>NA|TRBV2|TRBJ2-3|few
CASSEAEETGTDTQYF
TGTGCCAGCAGTGAAGCCGAGGAGACAGGAACAGATACGCAGTATTTT
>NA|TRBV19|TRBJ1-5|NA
CASTSGPGKPQHF
NA
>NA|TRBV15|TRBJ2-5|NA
CATSRDLGGQETQYF
TGTGCCACCAGCAGAGATCTGGGGGGTCAAGAGACCCAGTACTTC